The source of this T cell receptor (beta chain) is a study of blood T cell repertoires in COVID-19 (dated by TCRdb to the early 2020s). Looking at the study overall: Samples covering the acute and convalescent phases of COVID-19 were provided by collaborators in the United States, Italy and Spain. The material from the prospective study consisted of cDNA or gDNA derived from T cells, B-cell-depleted T cells, or PBMCs. Subjects who had been exposed to COVID-19, were actively infected with it, or had recovered from it provided the deeply sampled blood TCRbeta repertoires that made up the dataset. The repertoires were made available in a free public database intended to serve as a resource for research on the immune response to SARS-CoV-2. Samples came from the ongoing ImmuneRACE study (first 160 participants) plus 1,254 subjects from 6 global collaborators. Nearly every sample came with metadata listing a de-identified subject ID, COVID-19 status, age in years and sex. Where HLA class I and class II types were available, the types were taken from metadata supplied by the sample provider, not from assay-based typing.

Enrolling through a virtual design, the prospective study's participants ranged in age from about 18 to 100 years and lived across about two dozen United States geographic areas. Cohort assignment in the prospective study relied on participant-reported clinical history from a screening survey and a study questionnaire. ImmuneRACE Cohort 3 recovered participants were defined by two consecutive negative NP/OP PCR tests, healthcare professional clearance, or symptom resolution. In the prospective study, mobile phlebotomists collected whole blood, serum and a nasopharyngeal or oropharyngeal swab from each participant. Over a roughly 2-month period, participants in the prospective study had the option of providing additional blood draws and questionnaires. Before DNA extraction, prospective study blood samples were shipped either frozen or at room temperature. The CDR3 runs 16 amino acids, cysteine and phenylalanine included. Just the 48-base CDR3 DNA is kept, in frame starting at base 1. V ends up 4 bases short and J 7 bases short, with an unmatched junction base count of 13. Taken from the germline V gene, the CDR1 and CDR2 loops are MDHEN and SYDVKM.

TCRbeta CDR3 regions were amplified from genomic DNA using the immunoSEQ Assay, a bias-controlled multiplex PCR. The original methods were these. The number of nucleated cells in each sample was estimated from the amplification of reference gene primers within the assay. Sequence reads were collapsed and filtered to measure the absolute abundance of every unique TCRbeta CDR3 rearrangement. For each sample, productive Simpson clonality was calculated as the square root of Simpson's diversity index across productive rearrangements. TCRdb holds this immuneACCESS table with in-frame rearrangements only. Some clones are missing; in checked studies, unresolved V genes explain under half, and the rest has no known cause. From that table come the V and J calls and clone size; the DNA was used to work out D and trimming. The sample data list approximately 280,000 clones, and around 88% of these were observed just once. The top ten clones comprise under 7% of the sample.

This clone was observed a single time. Its specific antigen is unknown. There are no base qualities to consult, and no much larger clone falls within one base. General conclusions and limits of the study: The quantity of clinical and demographic metadata differed by source and by participant and was supplied without curation.

The chain is encoded by TRBV28 joined to TRBJ2-7; 10 of the junction bases match TRBD2. Sample: PBMCs or T cells enriched from blood (not recorded which). This TCR derives from a woman aged 35 to 49 who had recovered from COVID-19. The bases read TGTGCCAGCAGTTCCAGTCCGGGAGTTAGCGGGAGGGAGCAGTACTTC. This encodes CASSSSPGVSGREQYF.